This TCR beta chain is from a study of graft-versus-host responses after intestinal transplantation. Overall study context: Anti-thymocyte globulin served as induction for all recipients, who then took tacrolimus and steroids for approximately three years.

The CDR3 sequence is 14 residues long. Germline V gene data show CDR1 as KGHSH and CDR2 as LQKENI. Between the trimmed V and J ends, which lost 2 bases and 1 base, there was a span of 8 bases. About this clone: What it binds is unknown.

The table came from immunoSEQ multiplex PCR; TCRdb's copy has only in-frame clones and leaves some out. This sample has tens of thousands of clones, with around 89% found just once. Whole-study results and caveats: The study found high graft-versus-host to host-versus-graft clonal ratios in allografts of patients with graft-donor T cell macrochimerism. GvH clonotypes were identified within recipient marrow, with a subset emerging first in ileum or blood.

This material consisted of unstimulated CD8+ T cells sorted from spleen or lymph node cells, taken before transplant. This chain links TRBV18 with TRBJ1-1; perhaps TRBD1 as D (5 bases). The receptor was derived from a human donor who was the organ donor for an intestinal transplant. The CDR3 DNA is TGTGCCAGCTCACCATTTGGGGCGAACACTGAAGCTTTCTTT. Protein sequence: CASSPFGANTEAFF.